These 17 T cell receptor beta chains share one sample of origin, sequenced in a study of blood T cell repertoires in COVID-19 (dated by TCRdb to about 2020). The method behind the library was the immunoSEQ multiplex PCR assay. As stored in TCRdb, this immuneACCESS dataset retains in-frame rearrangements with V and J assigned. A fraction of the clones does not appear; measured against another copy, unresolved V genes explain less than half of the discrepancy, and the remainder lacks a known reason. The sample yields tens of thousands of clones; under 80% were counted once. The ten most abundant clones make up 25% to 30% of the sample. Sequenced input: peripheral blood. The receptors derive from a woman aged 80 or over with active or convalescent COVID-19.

The DNA for the CDR3 is TGTGCCAGCAGTTCCCTGACAGGTTCCTACGAGCAGTACTTC. Translated: CASSSLTGSYEQYF. This chain links TRBV28 with TRBJ2-7; a weak D match, TRBD1 (6 bases). CDR3 length: 14 amino acids. CDR1 is MDHEN and CDR2 is SYDVKM in the germline V gene. The V and J ends lost 4 bases and 1 base respectively, with 11 bases between them.

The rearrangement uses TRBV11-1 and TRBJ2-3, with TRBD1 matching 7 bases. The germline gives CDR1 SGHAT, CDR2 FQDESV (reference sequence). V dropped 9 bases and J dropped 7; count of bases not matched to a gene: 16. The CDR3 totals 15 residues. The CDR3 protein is CASSQGGGSSYTQYF. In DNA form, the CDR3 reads TGTGCCAGTTCCCAAGGGGGCGGATCTTCCTATACGCAGTATTTT.

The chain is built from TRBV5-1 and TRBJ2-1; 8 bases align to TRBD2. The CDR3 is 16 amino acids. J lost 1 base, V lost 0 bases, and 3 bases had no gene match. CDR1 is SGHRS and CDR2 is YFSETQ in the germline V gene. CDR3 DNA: TGCGCCAGCAGCTTGGGAGGCGGGGGGTCCTACAATGAGCAGTTCTTC. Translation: CASSLGGGGSYNEQFF. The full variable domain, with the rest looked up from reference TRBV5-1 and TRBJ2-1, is KAGVTQTPRYLIKTRGQQVTLSCSPISGHRSVSWYQQTPGQGLQFLFEYFSETQRNKGNFPGRFSGRQFSNSRSEMNVSTLELGDSALYLCASSLGGGGSYNEQFFGPGTRLTVL.

Here the CDR3 DNA reads TGTGCCAGCAGCTATCAGGGGGCTGCCTACGAGCAGTACTTC. It is translated as CASSYQGAAYEQYF. The chain carries TRBV5-4 and TRBJ2-7; TRBD1 agrees at 8 bases. There are 14 residues in the CDR3. Germline V gene lookup returns CDR1 SGHNT and CDR2 YYREEE (reference sequence). After removal of 3 bases from V and 2 bases from J, the junction contained 4 bases not matched to a gene. The variable domain in full, with the rest retrieved from reference TRBV5-4 and TRBJ2-7, is ETGVTQSPTHLIKTRGQQVTLRCSSQSGHNTVSWYQQALGQGPQFIFQYYREEENGRGNFPPRFSGLQFPNYSSELNVNALELDDSALYLCASSYQGAAYEQYFGPGTRLTVT.

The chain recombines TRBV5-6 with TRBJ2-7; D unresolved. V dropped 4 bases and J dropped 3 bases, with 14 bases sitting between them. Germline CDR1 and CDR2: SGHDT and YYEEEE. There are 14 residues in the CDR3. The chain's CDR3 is CASSRSWSNYEQYF. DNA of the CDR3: TGTGCCAGCAGCCGTAGTTGGTCAAACTACGAGCAGTACTTC.

The CDR3 sequence: CASSEETDRVTQYF. CDR3 sequence (DNA): TGTGCCAGCAGTGAAGAAACAGACAGGGTAACGCAGTATTTT. The chain has TRBV2 and TRBJ2-3, with 7 bases that match TRBD1. Germline-derived CDR1 and CDR2 are SNHLY and FYNNEI. The CDR3 length is 14 residues. J lost 9 bases, V lost 1 base, and 7 bases had no gene match.

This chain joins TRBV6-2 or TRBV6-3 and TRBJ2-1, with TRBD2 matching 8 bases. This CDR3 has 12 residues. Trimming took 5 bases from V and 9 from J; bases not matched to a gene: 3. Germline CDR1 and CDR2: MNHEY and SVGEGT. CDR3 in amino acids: CASSPAGVEQFF. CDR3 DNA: TGTGCCAGCAGTCCAGCGGGGGTTGAGCAGTTCTTC.

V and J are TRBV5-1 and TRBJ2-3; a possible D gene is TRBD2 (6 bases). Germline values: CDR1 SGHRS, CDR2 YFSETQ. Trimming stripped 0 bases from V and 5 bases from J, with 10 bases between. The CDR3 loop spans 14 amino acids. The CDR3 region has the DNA TGCGCCAGCAGCTTGGGAAACGGGAGAGATACGCAGTATTTT. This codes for CASSLGNGRDTQYF.

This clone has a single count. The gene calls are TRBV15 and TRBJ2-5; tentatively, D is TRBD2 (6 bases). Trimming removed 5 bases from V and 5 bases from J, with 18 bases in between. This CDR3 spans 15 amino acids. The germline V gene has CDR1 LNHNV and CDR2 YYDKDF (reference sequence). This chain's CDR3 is CATSYGGVWGETQYF. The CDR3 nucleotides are TGTGCCACCAGCTATGGCGGGGTATGGGGTGAGACCCAGTACTTC.

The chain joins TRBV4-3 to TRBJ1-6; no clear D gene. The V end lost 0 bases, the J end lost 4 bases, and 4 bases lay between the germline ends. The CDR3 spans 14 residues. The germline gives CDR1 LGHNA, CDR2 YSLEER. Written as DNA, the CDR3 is TGCGCCAGCAGCCAAGACAGGTATAATTCACCCCTCCACTTT. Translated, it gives CASSQDRYNSPLHF.

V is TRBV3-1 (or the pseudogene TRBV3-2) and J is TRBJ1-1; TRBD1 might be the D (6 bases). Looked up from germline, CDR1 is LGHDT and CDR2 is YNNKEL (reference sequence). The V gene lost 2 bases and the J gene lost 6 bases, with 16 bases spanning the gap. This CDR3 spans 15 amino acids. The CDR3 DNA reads TGTGCCAGCAGCCAAAGGCCAGGACAGTCCGCTGAAGCTTTCTTT. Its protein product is CASSQRPGQSAEAFF.

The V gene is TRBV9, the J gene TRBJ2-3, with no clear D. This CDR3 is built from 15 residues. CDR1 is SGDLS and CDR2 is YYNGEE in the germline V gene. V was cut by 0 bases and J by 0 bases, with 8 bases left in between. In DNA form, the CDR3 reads TGTGCCAGCAGCGTAGGTCCTACTAGCACAGATACGCAGTATTTT. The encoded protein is CASSVGPTSTDTQYF.

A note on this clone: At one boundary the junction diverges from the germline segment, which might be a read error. As DNA, the CDR3 is TGTGCCAGCACCTTAGTAGCGGGGGGCCAAGAGACCCAGTACTTC. This encodes CASTLVAGGQETQYF. The chain recombines TRBV7-2 with TRBJ2-5; TRBD2 matches 10 bases. CDR3 size: 15 residues. CDR1 and CDR2 (germline): SGHTA, FQGNSA. The whole variable domain, remainder taken from reference TRBV7-2 and TRBJ2-5, is GAGVSQSPSNKVTEKGKDVELRCDPISGHTALYWYRQSLGQGLEFLIYFQGNSAPDKSGLPSDRFSAERTGGSVSTLTIQRTQQEDSAVYLCASTLVAGGQETQYFGPGTRLLVL.

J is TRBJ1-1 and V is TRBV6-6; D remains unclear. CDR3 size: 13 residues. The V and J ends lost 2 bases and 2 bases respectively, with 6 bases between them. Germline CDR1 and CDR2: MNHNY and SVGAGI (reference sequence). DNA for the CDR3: TGTGCCAGCAGTTACGCAGTAAACACTGAAGCTTTCTTT. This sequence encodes CASSYAVNTEAFF.

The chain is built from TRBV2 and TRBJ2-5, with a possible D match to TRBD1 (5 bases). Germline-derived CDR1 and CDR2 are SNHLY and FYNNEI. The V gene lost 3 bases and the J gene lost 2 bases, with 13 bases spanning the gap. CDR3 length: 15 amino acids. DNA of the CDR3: TGTGCCAGCAGTGAGCAGGGTCGGTTTCAAGAGACCCAGTACTTC. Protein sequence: CASSEQGRFQETQYF.

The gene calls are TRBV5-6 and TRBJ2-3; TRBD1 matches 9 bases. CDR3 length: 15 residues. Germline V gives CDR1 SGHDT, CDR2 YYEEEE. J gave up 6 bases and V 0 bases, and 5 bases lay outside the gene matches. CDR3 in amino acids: CASSLDRGPVDTQYF. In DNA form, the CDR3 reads TGTGCCAGCAGCTTGGACAGGGGGCCTGTGGATACGCAGTATTTT.

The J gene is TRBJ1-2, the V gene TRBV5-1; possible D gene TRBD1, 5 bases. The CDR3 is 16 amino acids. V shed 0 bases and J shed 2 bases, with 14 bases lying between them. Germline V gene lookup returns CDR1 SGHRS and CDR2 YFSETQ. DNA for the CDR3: TGCGCCAGCAGCTTGGGGATAGGGGTGGTGAACTATGGCTACACCTTC. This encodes CASSLGIGVVNYGYTF.